The 17 T cell receptor beta chains below all came from one sample that was sequenced in a study of blood T cells in healthy people across ages. Combining a sample-barcoded 5' primer with a J-beta primer mix, a second PCR ran for 7 to 11 cycles. TCRdb recomputed calls from the 5' RACE reads with MiXCR, one row per CDR3 protein. The repertoire holds 550,000 to 800,000 distinct CDR3 sequences, less than 40% seen once, with over 15% in the top ten. The sample was blood. These receptors came from a woman older than 75 in good health.

This clonotype appeared many times. The chain employs TRBV5-4 and TRBJ2-7; 8 bases align to TRBD2. Germline CDR1 SGHNT, CDR2 YYREEE (reference sequence). This CDR3 comprises 15 residues. Losses at the gene ends were 4 bases for V and 3 bases for J; bases not matched to a gene: 9. The CDR3 spells CASSRKAGLVYEQYF. In nucleotides, the CDR3 is TGTGCCAGCAGCCGAAAGGCGGGACTAGTCTACGAGCAGTACTTC.

This clonotype showed up many times. V gene TRBV7-2 combines with J gene TRBJ2-4, with D perhaps assigned TRBD1 or TRBD2 (6 bases each). CDR1 is SGHTA and CDR2 is FQGNSA in the germline V gene. This CDR3 has 13 residues. V lost 5 bases and J 9 bases, leaving 14 bases between the germline ends. Here the CDR3 reads CASSPAGHLIQYF. The CDR3 DNA sequence: TGTGCCAGCAGCCCGGCGGGACACCTCATTCAGTACTTC.

This sequence joins TRBV15 and TRBJ1-2; D call uncertain. The length of the CDR3 is 17 residues. V was pared by 0 bases and J by 0 bases, with 14 bases between. CDR1 LNHNV and CDR2 YYDKDF come from the germline V gene (reference sequence). The CDR3 DNA is TGTGCCACCAGCAGAGATAGGATCGTTGGATCTAACTATGGCTACACCTTC. This encodes CATSRDRIVGSNYGYTF.

This clonotype was counted ten times or more. The rearrangement joins TRBV12-3 or TRBV12-4 to TRBJ1-5, with D possibly being TRBD1 (6 bases). This CDR3 has 17 amino acids. V was pared by 7 bases and J by 5 bases, with 24 bases between. The CDR3 region is CASNLRALGGAYQPQHF. CDR3 coding DNA: TGTGCCAGCAATTTGAGGGCCTTGGGGGGCGCGTATCAGCCCCAGCATTTT.

The chain combines TRBV7-2 with TRBJ2-7; D remains ambiguous. Germline CDR1 is SGHTA and CDR2 is FQGNSA. The CDR3 consists of 13 residues. V lost 1 base, J lost 7 bases, and 11 bases lay in between. Written as DNA, the CDR3 is TGTGCCAGCAGCTTAGTGCATGGCAATGAGCAGTACTTC. This sequence encodes CASSLVHGNEQYF.

The rearrangement uses TRBV7-8 and TRBJ1-2; 8 nucleotides match TRBD1. V was pared by 3 bases and J by 1 base, with 4 bases of the junction left unmatched. This CDR3 comprises 15 residues. Germline-derived CDR1 and CDR2 are SGHVS and FQNEAQ. CDR3 in amino acids: CASSFRQGLNYGYTF. The CDR3 DNA reads as TGTGCCAGCAGCTTCCGACAGGGGCTTAACTATGGCTACACCTTC.

The rearrangement links TRBV19 to TRBJ2-2; 7 nucleotides align to TRBD1. This CDR3 region has 16 residues. Germline lookup yields CDR1 LNHDA and CDR2 SQIVND (reference sequence). The V segment lost 4 bases and the J segment 4 bases; nucleotides outside the gene matches: 9. The CDR3 nucleotides read TGTGCCAGTAGTAGGGGCCGGACAGGACCCACCGGGGAGCTGTTTTTT. This sequence encodes CASSRGRTGPTGELFF. Looking up the rest from reference TRBV19 and TRBJ2-2 gives the full variable domain: DGGITQSPKYLFRKEGQNVTLSCEQNLNHDAMYWYRQDPGQGLRLIYYSQIVNDFQKGDIAEGYSVSREKKESFPLTVTSAQKNPTAFYLCASSRGRTGPTGELFFGEGSRLTVL.

The V call is TRBV28, the J call TRBJ1-2; TRBD1 matches at 7 bases. This CDR3 region has 15 residues. V shed 1 base, J shed 12 bases, and the junction held 14 bases outside the gene matches. In germline, CDR1 is MDHEN, CDR2 SYDVKM. The CDR3, as DNA: TGTGCCAGCAGTTTATTCAGGGGGGGTATCTCTCCCGACACCTTC. It specifies CASSLFRGGISPDTF.

This chain uses TRBV12-3 or TRBV12-4 with TRBJ2-3; D not certain. The CDR3 has 14 amino acids. The V gene lost 3 bases and the J gene lost 2 bases, with 9 bases spanning the gap. The chain's CDR3 is CASSFGTYTDTQYF. The CDR3 bases are TGTGCCAGCAGTTTCGGCACCTACACAGATACGCAGTATTTT.

This clonotype turned up a few times. The chain recombines TRBV2 with TRBJ2-3; the match to TRBD2 covers 10 bases. Trimming at V came to 7 bases and at J to 6 bases, leaving 10 bases not matched to a gene. The germline gives CDR1 SNHLY, CDR2 FYNNEI. The CDR3 is 15 amino acids. CDR3: CASTLAGAPEDTQYF. CDR3 DNA: TGTGCCAGCACCCTAGCGGGGGCCCCGGAGGATACGCAGTATTTT.

V and J are TRBV20-1 and TRBJ2-1, with D hard to call. Germline V gene sequence: CDR1 DFQATT, CDR2 SNEGSKA (reference sequence). The CDR3 contains 14 residues. V lost 3 bases and J lost 0, with 9 bases in between. The CDR3 coding sequence is TGCAGTGCTAGTGGTCCTTTCTCCTACAATGAGCAGTTCTTC. This encodes CSASGPFSYNEQFF.

The rearrangement links TRBV7-2 to TRBJ1-2; weak D call: TRBD1 (6 bases). CDR3 length: 17 residues. Trimming removed 1 base from V and 7 bases from J, with 22 bases in between. CDR1 is SGHTA, CDR2 FQGNSA, per germline. CDR3 amino acids: CASSLERAPKPGAGYTF. The CDR3 DNA reads as TGTGCCAGCAGCTTAGAGAGGGCACCTAAACCGGGGGCTGGCTACACCTTC. Supplemented by reference TRBV7-2 and TRBJ1-2, the full variable domain reads GAGVSQSPSNKVTEKGKDVELRCDPISGHTALYWYRQSLGQGLEFLIYFQGNSAPDKSGLPSDRFSAERTGGSVSTLTIQRTQQEDSAVYLCASSLERAPKPGAGYTFGSGTRLTVV.

About this clonotype: A read error may be the cause here, since a much bigger clone is one base away. J is TRBJ2-1 and V is TRBV11-2; 14 bases are a match to TRBD2. Trimming removed 5 bases from V and 9 bases from J; junction bases left unmatched: 3. There are 14 residues in the CDR3. From germline, CDR1 is SGHAT and CDR2 FQNNGV. CDR3 DNA sequence: TGTGCCAGCAGCGGACTAGCGGGGGGTGGTGAGCAGTTCTTC. Amino acid sequence: CASSGLAGGGEQFF.

This clonotype came up many times. This rearrangement joins TRBV7-9 to TRBJ2-5; D not resolved. Germline values: CDR1 SEHNR, CDR2 FQNEAQ (reference sequence). Trimming cost V 5 bases and J 5 bases, with 18 bases left between them. This CDR3 spans 15 amino acids. The CDR3 is CASSPPPRLGETQYF. The CDR3 DNA reads TGTGCCAGCAGCCCCCCCCCTCGGCTGGGGGAGACCCAGTACTTC.

Comment on this clonotype: One end of the junction is discordant with germline, which a read error may explain. V gene TRBV18 combines with J gene TRBJ2-1; the D gene could be TRBD1 or TRBD2 (5 bases each). The CDR3 is 15 amino acids. CDR1 and CDR2 from the germline V gene are KGHSH and LQKENI. The CDR3 here is CTSSPGSASYNEQFF. The DNA of the CDR3 is TGTACCAGCTCACCAGGGAGTGCCTCCTACAATGAGCAGTTCTTC.

This clonotype occurred a few times. The V and J genes are TRBV5-4 and TRBJ2-1, with D possibly called TRBD1 or TRBD2 (6 bases each). Trimming took 4 bases from V and 9 from J, leaving 23 bases between them. Germline CDR1 is SGHNT and CDR2 is YYREEE (reference sequence). The CDR3 extends over 16 amino acids. For the CDR3, the DNA is TGTGCCAGCAGCGCAGGGGACTCCGGATATTTTGGTGAGCAGTTCTTC. It yields the protein CASSAGDSGYFGEQFF.

This clonotype was found many times. V usage is TRBV6-2 or TRBV6-3 and J usage is TRBJ2-1, with D tentatively TRBD1 (8 bases). Trimming removed 6 bases from V and 3 bases from J, with 15 bases in between. The CDR3 is 15 amino acids. In germline, CDR1 is MNHEY, CDR2 SVGEGT. CDR3 in DNA: TGTGCCAGCAGCAAACAGGGGGGGGGCTACAATGAGCAGTTCTTC. It yields the protein CASSKQGGGYNEQFF.